These 5 T cell receptor beta chains originate from one sample sequenced in a study of cytomegalovirus exposure and HLA in healthy donors. Vbeta (60) and Jbeta (13) primers were used in the PCR. Sequenced by immunoSEQ multiplex PCR; TCRdb stores in-frame clones only, minus some. The sample has some 210,000 clones, about 90% seen once. Sequenced input: PBMCs. The receptors derive from a man in his thirties or forties in good health and CMV-seronegative.

The chain couples TRBV7-2 to TRBJ2-5, with D perhaps matching TRBD1 (5 bases). Germline CDR1 SGHTA, CDR2 FQGNSA. The ends were cut back, 1 base at V and 4 bases at J, with 16 bases in the middle. This CDR3 is built from 16 residues. CDR3 protein: CASSLDPRVVGETQYF. CDR3 sequence (DNA): TGTGCCAGCAGCTTAGATCCCAGGGTTGTTGGAGAGACCCAGTACTTC.

The chain uses TRBV11-2 and TRBJ2-2, with no clear D. Trimming took off 3 bases at V and 1 base at J, with 6 bases between the two ends. The CDR3 totals 14 residues. Germline CDR1 is SGHAT and CDR2 is FQNNGV. CDR3 region: CASSFYRNTGELFF. As DNA, the CDR3 is TGTGCCAGCAGCTTCTACCGGAACACCGGGGAGCTGTTTTTT.

The chain is built from TRBV7-8 and TRBJ2-2; no clear D gene. The germline V gene has CDR1 SGHVS and CDR2 FQNEAQ. V was trimmed by 3 bases and J by 5 bases, leaving 7 bases between them. The CDR3 loop spans 13 amino acids. CDR3 sequence reads: CASSFEATGELFF. The DNA for the CDR3 is TGTGCCAGCAGCTTTGAAGCTACCGGGGAGCTGTTTTTT.

V gene TRBV6-1 combines with J gene TRBJ1-2, with D perhaps TRBD1 (6 bases). Trimming took off 6 bases at V and 4 bases at J, with 15 bases between the two ends. This CDR3 has 14 residues. CDR1 is MNHNS and CDR2 is SASEGT in the germline V gene. CDR3 sequence reads: CASRSSTGPYGYTF. Written as DNA, the CDR3 is TGTGCCAGCAGGAGCAGCACAGGGCCCTATGGCTACACCTTC.

The CDR3, as DNA: TGTGCCAGCACTCGGGGGGATACGCAGTATTTT. As protein: CASTRGDTQYF. This chain connects TRBV7-9 to TRBJ2-3; maybe TRBD2 (6 bases). The germline V gene encodes CDR1 SEHNR and CDR2 FQNEAQ (reference sequence). CDR3 length: 11 amino acids. Trimming left V 7 bases short and J 6 bases short, with 8 bases between.